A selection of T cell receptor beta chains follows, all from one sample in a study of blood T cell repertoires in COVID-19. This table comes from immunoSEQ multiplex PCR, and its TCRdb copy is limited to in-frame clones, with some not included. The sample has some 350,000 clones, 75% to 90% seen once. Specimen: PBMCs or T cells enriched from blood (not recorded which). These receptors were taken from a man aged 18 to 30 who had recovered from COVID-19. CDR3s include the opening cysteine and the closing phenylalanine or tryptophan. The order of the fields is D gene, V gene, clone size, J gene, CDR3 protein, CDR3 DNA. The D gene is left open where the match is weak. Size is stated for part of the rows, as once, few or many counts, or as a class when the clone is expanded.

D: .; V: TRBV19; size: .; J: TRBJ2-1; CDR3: CASSLNRLIVNNEQFF; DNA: TGTGCCAGTAGCCTTAATCGACTAATAGTAAACAATGAGCAGTTCTTC
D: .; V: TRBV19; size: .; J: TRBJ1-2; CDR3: CASTTPGLNYGYTF; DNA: TGTGCCAGTACGACACCGGGACTTAACTATGGCTACACCTTC
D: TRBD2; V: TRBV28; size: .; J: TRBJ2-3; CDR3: CASSLRLAADTQYF; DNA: TGTGCCAGCAGTCTGAGACTAGCTGCAGATACGCAGTATTTT
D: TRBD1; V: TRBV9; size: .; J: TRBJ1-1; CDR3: CASSVGTGGLNTEAFF; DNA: TGTGCCAGCAGCGTAGGGACAGGGGGCCTAAACACTGAAGCTTTCTTT
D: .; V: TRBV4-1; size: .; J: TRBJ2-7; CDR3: CASSQGLDYEQYF; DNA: TGCGCCAGCAGCCAAGGTCTAGATTACGAGCAGTACTTC
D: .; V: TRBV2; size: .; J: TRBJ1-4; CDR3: CASTGGSTHEKLFF; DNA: TGTGCCAGCACCGGCGGGAGTACGCATGAAAAACTGTTTTTT
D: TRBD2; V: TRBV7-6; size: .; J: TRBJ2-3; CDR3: CASSLVREGDTQYF; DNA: TGTGCCAGCAGCTTAGTACGGGAGGGGGATACGCAGTATTTT
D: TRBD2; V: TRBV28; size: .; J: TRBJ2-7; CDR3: CASSSFGLAGGDSYEQYF; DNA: TGTGCCAGCAGCTCCTTCGGACTAGCGGGAGGCGACTCCTACGAGCAGTACTTC
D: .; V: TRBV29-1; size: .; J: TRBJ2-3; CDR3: CSVRQNRGGEDTQYF; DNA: TGCAGCGTTCGGCAGAATAGGGGTGGAGAAGATACGCAGTATTTT
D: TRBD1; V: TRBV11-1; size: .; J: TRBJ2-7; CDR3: CASSPGQLYEQYF; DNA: TGTGCCAGCAGTCCGGGACAGCTCTACGAGCAGTACTTC
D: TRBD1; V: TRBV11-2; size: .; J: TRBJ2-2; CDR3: CASSLMTGMNTGELFF; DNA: TGTGCCAGCAGCCTGATGACAGGGATGAACACCGGGGAGCTGTTTTTT
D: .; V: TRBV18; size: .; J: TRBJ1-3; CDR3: CASSPPGQGVHTIYF; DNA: TGTGCCAGCTCACCACCGGGCCAAGGTGTCCACACCATATATTTT
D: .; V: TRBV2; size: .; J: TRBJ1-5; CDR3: CASSEEGGSNQPQHF; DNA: TGTGCCAGCAGTGAAGAGGGAGGGAGCAATCAGCCCCAGCATTTT
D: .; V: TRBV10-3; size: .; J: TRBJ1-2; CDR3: CAISADSGYTF; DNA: TGTGCCATCAGTGCTGACAGCGGCTACACCTTC
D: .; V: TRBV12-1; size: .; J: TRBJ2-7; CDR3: CASSFPTGVAPSSYEQYF; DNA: TGTGCCAGCAGCTTTCCCACGGGAGTGGCCCCAAGCTCCTACGAGCAGTACTTC
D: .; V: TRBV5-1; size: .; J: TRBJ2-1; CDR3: CASSPAPSSEQFF; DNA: TGCGCCAGCAGCCCCGCCCCTAGTTCTGAGCAGTTCTTC
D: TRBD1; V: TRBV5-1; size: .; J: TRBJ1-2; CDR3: CASSWTGQGNYGYTF; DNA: TGCGCCAGCAGCTGGACGGGACAGGGGAACTATGGCTACACCTTC
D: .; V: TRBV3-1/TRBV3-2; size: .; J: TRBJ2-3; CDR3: CASSIPGGPDTQYF; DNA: TGTGCCAGCAGCATACCAGGAGGGCCAGATACGCAGTATTTT
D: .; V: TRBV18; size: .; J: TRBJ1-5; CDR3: CASSPVPNQPQHF; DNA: TGTGCCAGCTCACCCGTCCCGAATCAGCCCCAGCATTTT
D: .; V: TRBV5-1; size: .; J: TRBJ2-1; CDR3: CASSLVGENYNEQFF; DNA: TGCGCCAGCAGCTTGGTCGGGGAAAACTACAATGAGCAGTTCTTC
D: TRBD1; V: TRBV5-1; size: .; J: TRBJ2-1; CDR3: CASSLGQGAPSYNEQFF; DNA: TGCGCCAGCAGCTTGGGCCAGGGGGCACCCTCGTACAATGAGCAGTTCTTC
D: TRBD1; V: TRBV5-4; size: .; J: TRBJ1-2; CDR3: CASSPRQGADGYTF; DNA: TGTGCCAGCAGCCCTCGACAGGGGGCCGATGGCTACACCTTC
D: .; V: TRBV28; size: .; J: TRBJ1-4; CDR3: CASSWRNEKLFF; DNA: TGTGCCAGCAGTTGGAGAAATGAAAAACTGTTTTTT
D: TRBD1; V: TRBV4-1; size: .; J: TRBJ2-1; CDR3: CASSHFPGQDNNEQFF; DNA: TGCGCCAGCAGCCATTTCCCGGGACAGGACAACAATGAGCAGTTCTTC
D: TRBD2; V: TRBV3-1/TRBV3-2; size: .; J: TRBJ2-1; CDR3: CASSQDGAGSSRSYNEQFF; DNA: TGTGCCAGCAGCCAAGATGGAGCGGGGTCCTCGAGGTCCTACAATGAGCAGTTCTTC
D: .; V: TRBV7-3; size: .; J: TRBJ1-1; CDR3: CASSSSGNTEAFF; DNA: TGTGCCAGCAGCTCCTCAGGGAACACTGAAGCTTTCTTT
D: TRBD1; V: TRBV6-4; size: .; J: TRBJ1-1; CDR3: CASSDRVGPDRAKWWNTEAFF; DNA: TGTGCCAGCAGTGACCGAGTGGGTCCCGACAGGGCTAAGTGGTGGAACACTGAAGCTTTCTTT
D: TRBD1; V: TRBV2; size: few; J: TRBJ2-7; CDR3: CASSSYRGAYEQYF; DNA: TGTGCCAGCAGTTCCTACAGGGGAGCCTACGAGCAGTACTTC